This is a list of T cell receptor beta chains from one sample in a study of shared clonotypes between healthy human individuals. Here immunoSEQ multiplex PCR was the method, and the copy in TCRdb shows in-frame clones only, minus some. The table shows some 500,000 clones, with 90% to 96% occurring only once. The sequencing sample was made of naive CD4+ T cells sorted from blood. The receptors originated from a woman younger than 45 in good health. The CDR3 runs from the conserved cysteine through the conserved F or W. A D gene is named only where the DNA matches it firmly. Size is omitted from some rows. Given values are once, few, many or a class for expanded clones.

J gene,V gene,clone size,D gene,CDR3 protein,CDR3 DNA
TRBJ2-1,TRBV7-9,-,TRBD2,CASSLTSGRAGNEQFF,TGTGCCAGCAGCCTTACTAGCGGGAGGGCTGGAAATGAGCAGTTCTTC
TRBJ1-1,TRBV18,-,TRBD1,CASSLAGGMNTEAFF,TGTGCCAGCTCACTCGCAGGGGGAATGAACACTGAAGCTTTCTTT
TRBJ2-1,TRBV7-9,-,TRBD2,CASSLLAGGPHEQFF,TGTGCCAGCAGCCTACTAGCGGGAGGGCCCCATGAGCAGTTCTTC
TRBJ2-7,TRBV20-1,-,-,CSAPTGSEQCF,TGCAGTGCTCCAACAGGGAGCGAGCAGTGCTTC
TRBJ2-7,TRBV7-2,-,TRBD2,CASSLSAGAYEQYF,TGTGCCAGCAGCTTATCGGCGGGGGCCTACGAGCAGTACTTC
TRBJ2-5,TRBV19,once,TRBD2,CASSVFSGIGVQETQYF,TGTGCCAGTAGTGTCTTCAGCGGGATCGGGGTCCAAGAGACCCAGTACTTC
TRBJ2-7,TRBV19,once,-,CASKKLAGSYEQYF,TGTGCCAGTAAGAAACTAGCCGGCTCCTACGAGCAGTACTTC
TRBJ2-7,TRBV27,-,TRBD2,CASSLFRPSGITSYEQYF,TGTGCCAGCAGTTTATTTAGGCCTAGCGGGATCACCTCCTACGAGCAGTACTTC
TRBJ1-1,TRBV28,-,TRBD1,CASSLSGRGSGTEAFF,TGTGCCAGCAGTTTGTCGGGCAGGGGGTCAGGCACTGAAGCTTTCTTT
TRBJ2-6,TRBV19,-,-,CASSIRGPSGANVLTF,TGTGCCAGTAGTATAAGAGGACCCTCTGGGGCCAACGTCCTGACTTTC
TRBJ2-5,TRBV19,-,-,CASSISGSETQYF,TGTGCCAGTAGTATCAGCGGATCGGAGACCCAGTACTTC
TRBJ1-4,TRBV6-1,few,-,CASSETTEGKLFF,TGTGCCAGCAGTGAGACCACGGAAGGAAAACTGTTTTTT
TRBJ2-3,TRBV30,-,-,CAWNFADTQYF,TGTGCCTGGAATTTCGCAGATACGCAGTATTTT
TRBJ2-6,TRBV5-5,-,-,CASSFITGSGSGANVLTF,TGTGCCAGCAGCTTTATTACGGGTTCAGGCTCTGGGGCCAACGTCCTGACTTTC